These 15 T cell receptor beta chains came from one sample sequenced in a study of cytomegalovirus exposure and HLA in healthy donors. Use of 60 Vbeta and 13 Jbeta primers characterized the PCR. Assay: immunoSEQ multiplex PCR; the TCRdb copy retains only in-frame clones and omits some. This table holds approximately 180,000 clones, approximately 80% found once. The sample taken for sequencing was PBMCs. These receptors were collected from a woman in her thirties in good health and CMV-seronegative.

V gene TRBV7-2 combines with J gene TRBJ2-7; a possible D gene is TRBD2 (5 bases). This CDR3 region has 15 residues. The V end was cut by 1 base, the J end by 6 bases, with 16 bases between. Germline CDR1 is SGHTA and CDR2 is FQGNSA. Here the CDR3 DNA reads TGTGCCAGCAGCTTAGTTACCGGGAAACTCGCCGAGCAGTACTTC. It is translated as CASSLVTGKLAEQYF. The entire variable domain, with the rest obtained from reference TRBV7-2 and TRBJ2-7, is as follows: GAGVSQSPSNKVTEKGKDVELRCDPISGHTALYWYRQSLGQGLEFLIYFQGNSAPDKSGLPSDRFSAERTGGSVSTLTIQRTQQEDSAVYLCASSLVTGKLAEQYFGPGTRLTVT.

The J gene is TRBJ1-2, the V gene TRBV5-4, with D possibly TRBD1 on 6 matching bases. Per the germline V gene, CDR1 is SGHNT and CDR2 is YYREEE (reference sequence). The V and J ends lost 0 bases and 4 bases respectively, with 13 bases between them. The CDR3 extends over 15 amino acids. The CDR3 coding sequence is TGTGCCAGCAGCTTGGATCCCACAGGGACCTATGGCTACACCTTC. It specifies CASSLDPTGTYGYTF. Using reference TRBV5-4 and TRBJ1-2 for the parts outside the CDR3, the full variable domain is ETGVTQSPTHLIKTRGQQVTLRCSSQSGHNTVSWYQQALGQGPQFIFQYYREEENGRGNFPPRFSGLQFPNYSSELNVNALELDDSALYLCASSLDPTGTYGYTFGSGTRLTVV.

V gene TRBV25-1 combines with J gene TRBJ2-1; maybe TRBD1 (6 bases). Trimming left V 3 bases short and J 6 bases short, with 15 bases between. The CDR3 sequence is 15 residues long. CDR1 is MGHDK and CDR2 is SYGVNS in the germline V gene. This CDR3 reads CASSDRNREPNEQFF. CDR3 coding DNA: TGTGCCAGCAGTGACCGAAACAGGGAGCCCAATGAGCAGTTCTTC.

This clone showed up just a few times. The CDR3 DNA is TGTGCCAGCAGCTCTGGGCTTGGGTTCACTGAAGCTTTCTTT. Translating gives CASSSGLGFTEAFF. The chain joins TRBV5-4 to TRBJ1-1; D gene uncertain. V shed 3 bases and J shed 4 bases, with 13 bases lying between them. Germline CDR1 is SGHNT and CDR2 is YYREEE (reference sequence). The CDR3 contains 14 residues.

Only a few counts were recorded for this clone. V is TRBV28 and J is TRBJ1-6; 7 bases are a match to TRBD1. The germline V gene has CDR1 MDHEN and CDR2 SYDVKM. CDR3 size: 14 residues. With V trimmed by 6 bases and J by 10 bases, 9 bases remained unmatched. The CDR3 loop is CASRQGSGNSPLHF. CDR3 sequence (DNA): TGTGCCAGCAGACAGGGGTCCGGGAACTCACCCCTCCACTTT.

The chain uses TRBV30 and TRBJ2-5; possible D gene TRBD1, 5 bases. The J call is uncertain, as TRBJ2-7 better fits the DNA end. CDR1 and CDR2 (germline): GTSNPN, SVGIG (reference sequence). The CDR3 has 11 residues. Here the CDR3 reads CAWRGLYEQYF. The DNA for the CDR3 is TGTGCCTGGAGGGGGCTCTACGAGCAGTACTTC.

The J gene is TRBJ2-7, the V gene TRBV27; 7 positions agree with TRBD2. The trim removed 8 bases at V and 3 bases at J, leaving 7 bases unmatched. The CDR3 length is 13 residues. Germline V gene sequence: CDR1 MNHEY, CDR2 SMNVEV (reference sequence). CDR3 sequence reads: CASGRTSNYEQYF. CDR3 nucleotide sequence: TGTGCCAGCGGGCGGACTAGTAACTACGAGCAGTACTTC.

This clone was seen a handful of times. V usage is TRBV6-5 and J usage is TRBJ2-7, with a tentative D call TRBD2 (5 bases). The CDR3 length is 15 residues. V was clipped by 5 bases and J by 8 bases, with 22 bases between them. Germline lookup yields CDR1 MNHEY and CDR2 SVGAGI. The CDR3 reads CASSPSAGLPGQQYF. The CDR3, as DNA: TGTGCCAGCAGTCCATCAGCCGGACTCCCTGGCCAGCAGTACTTC.

The rearrangement links TRBV30 to TRBJ1-1, with TRBD1 identical over 9 bases. CDR1 and CDR2 from the germline V gene are GTSNPN and SVGIG (reference sequence). This CDR3 comprises 15 residues. V was clipped by 0 bases and J by 6 bases; unmatched bases: 8. The chain's CDR3 is CAWSVLGTGLSEAFF. The CDR3 bases are TGTGCCTGGAGTGTACTCGGGACAGGGCTATCTGAAGCTTTCTTT. The variable domain in full, completed from reference TRBV30 and TRBJ1-1, reads SQTIHQWPATLVQPVGSPLSLECTVEGTSNPNLYWYRQAAGRGLQLLFYSVGIGQISSEVPQNLSASRPQDRQFILSSKKLLLSDSGFYLCAWSVLGTGLSEAFFGQGTRLTVV.

This chain connects TRBV9 to TRBJ1-4; 7 bases line up with TRBD1. Trimming removed 3 bases from V and 3 bases from J; junction bases left unmatched: 5. The CDR3 has 15 amino acids. In germline, CDR1 is SGDLS, CDR2 YYNGEE. CDR3 amino acids: CASSERDRANEKLFF. Written as DNA, the CDR3 is TGTGCCAGCAGCGAACGGGACAGAGCTAATGAAAAACTGTTTTTT.

V gene TRBV5-1 combines with J gene TRBJ1-2; 8 bases map to TRBD1. This CDR3 spans 14 amino acids. The V gene end was trimmed by 5 bases and the J gene end by 5 bases; junction bases not matched to a gene: 8. Per germline, CDR1 SGHRS and CDR2 YFSETQ. CDR3 region: CASSQGALQYGYTF. In DNA, the CDR3 is TGCGCCAGCAGTCAGGGGGCTCTCCAGTATGGCTACACCTTC.

V is TRBV7-2 and J is TRBJ2-3; TRBD2 agrees at 8 bases. The V gene's germline CDR1 is SGHTA and CDR2 FQGNSA. The CDR3 sequence is 14 residues long. With 3 bases clipped from V and 6 bases from J, the junction kept 5 bases outside the gene matches. In DNA form, the CDR3 reads TGTGCCAGCAGCTTCGGGGGGGCCGGGGATACGCAGTATTTT. Encoded protein: CASSFGGAGDTQYF.

V and J are TRBV5-1 and TRBJ2-2, with 8 bases fitting TRBD1. The CDR3 spans 16 residues. The V segment lost 1 base and the J segment 3 bases; nucleotides outside the gene matches: 5. Per germline, CDR1 SGHRS and CDR2 YFSETQ. This chain's CDR3 is CASSLLQGGDTGELFF. Here the CDR3 DNA reads TGCGCCAGCAGCTTGCTACAGGGGGGTGACACCGGGGAGCTGTTTTTT. Complete variable domain (other parts from reference TRBV5-1 and TRBJ2-2): KAGVTQTPRYLIKTRGQQVTLSCSPISGHRSVSWYQQTPGQGLQFLFEYFSETQRNKGNFPGRFSGRQFSNSRSEMNVSTLELGDSALYLCASSLLQGGDTGELFFGEGSRLTVL.

About this clone itself: One junction end does not reproduce the germline sequence, and a read error may be involved. The chain uses TRBV28 and TRBJ2-6; possible D gene TRBD1, 5 bases. Germline loops: CDR1 MDHEN, CDR2 SYDVKM. The CDR3 is made up of 13 amino acids. CDR3 amino acids: CASLESGANGLTF. The CDR3 coding sequence is TGTGCCAGCTTGGAATCTGGGGCCAACGGCCTGACTTTC.

This clone occurred once. The gene calls are TRBV5-1 and TRBJ2-2, with a weak D call TRBD2 (6 bases). Germline CDR1 is SGHRS and CDR2 is YFSETQ. The CDR3 sequence is 17 residues long. Trimming pared 0 bases from V and 0 bases from J, leaving 12 bases between. This CDR3 is CASSLGLRGTNTGELFF. CDR3 in DNA: TGCGCCAGCAGCTTGGGCCTGCGGGGCACGAACACCGGGGAGCTGTTTTTT.